This TCR beta chain was observed in a study of patients and donors after allogeneic stem cell transplantation. V was trimmed by 3 bases and J by 0 bases, leaving 5 bases between them. CDR1 is KGHSH and CDR2 is LQKENI in the germline V gene. The CDR3 has 13 amino acids. The sample holds a few counts of this clonotype. TCRdb fed the RT-PCR reads into MiXCR, producing one record per CDR3 protein. The repertoire has over 400,000 distinct CDR3 sequences, roughly 16% of them found once; the top ten carry about 7%. The sequence came from a human donor who was either an allogeneic HSCT recipient or a stem cell or donor lymphocyte infusion donor (not recorded which). It is not recorded whose cells these are; they may come from a transplant donor. The sample taken for sequencing was blood, either unsorted or a sorted T cell fraction (not recorded which). This rearrangement joins TRBV18 to TRBJ1-1; no firm D call. The CDR3 reads CASSPQMNTEAFF. CDR3 sequence (DNA): TGTGCCAGCTCACCCCAGATGAACACTGAAGCTTTCTTT.